This T cell receptor (beta chain) stems from a study of CD8 T cells in ankylosing spondylitis. Germline V CDR1 and CDR2: SGHRS, YFSETQ. The CDR3 covers 14 residues. Many counts were recorded for this clonotype. Its specificity is not known. The junction and the germline gene differ at one end; a read error may be behind it. Study-level results: Seemingly characteristic of ankylosing spondylitis blood was a TCR beta motif consisting of about 8 highly homologous variants.

One entry per CDR3 protein results from TCRdb running MiXCR on the 5' RACE reads. The sample lists around 430,000 distinct CDR3 sequences; roughly 17% were seen once. The rearrangement links TRBV5-1 to TRBJ1-1; D is perhaps TRBD1 (6 bases). Sequenced input: blood, either unsorted or a sorted T cell fraction (not recorded which). This sequence was found in a male donor with ankylosing spondylitis. CDR3 bases: TGTGCCAGCAGTTTAGGGGGTGCGAACACTGAAGCTTTCTTT. Its protein is CASSLGGANTEAFF.